The entry below gives a single T cell receptor beta chain sequence along with its context. The data derive from a study of cytomegalovirus exposure and HLA in healthy donors. The PCR had 60 Vbeta and 13 Jbeta primers. The method was immunoSEQ multiplex PCR; TCRdb's version includes in-frame clones alone and lacks a portion of them. The table lists under 250,000 clones, over 75% of them singletons. Per the germline V gene, CDR1 is SGHTA and CDR2 is FQGNSA. This CDR3 region has 17 residues. J was trimmed by 5 bases and V by 6 bases; bases with no gene match: 17. The V call is TRBV7-2, the J call TRBJ1-2; TRBD1 matches 8 bases. The sequencing sample was made of PBMCs. The receptor comes from a boy younger than 18 in good health and CMV-seronegative. The CDR3 here is CASRNIGQGALGYGYTF. DNA for the CDR3: TGTGCCAGCAGAAATATCGGGCAGGGGGCTTTGGGGTATGGCTACACCTTC.